The clone carrying this T cell receptor (beta chain) has just a few counts. Its specificity is not known. This entry comes from a study of T cells after yellow fever vaccination. Study outcomes and limitations: Clonotypes appearing in both CD4 and CD8 compartments existed, and their share was small.

Researchers made TCR cDNA using 5'RACE template switching, and this step added a universal primer site and UMIs. TCRdb fed the 5' RACE reads into MiXCR, producing one record per CDR3 protein. The sample lists around 610,000 distinct CDR3 sequences; roughly 12% were seen once. V shed 5 bases, J shed 1 base, and the junction held 5 bases outside the gene matches. Per germline, CDR1 MDHEN and CDR2 SYDVKM. The CDR3 spans 15 residues. The origin of this receptor is a man aged 25-45 years who received the YFV17D yellow fever vaccine. The V gene is TRBV28, the J gene TRBJ1-2; TRBD1 aligns across 9 bases. The sample consisted of PBMCs, taken on the day of the yellow fever booster vaccination. CDR3 coding DNA: TGTGCCAGCAGTGTAGGACAGGGGTATAACTATGGCTACACCTTC. Translating it yields CASSVGQGYNYGYTF.